The T cell receptor (beta chain) under discussion was sequenced for a study of blood T cells in healthy people across ages. CDR1 SGDLS and CDR2 YYNGEE come from the germline V gene. This CDR3 contains 14 residues. Trimming pared 10 bases from V and 2 bases from J, leaving 13 bases between. This clonotype was seen a few times. A second PCR, run for about 6 to 11 cycles, used a sample-barcoded 5' primer plus a J-beta primer mix. TCRdb re-derived calls from the 5' RACE reads in MiXCR, one entry per CDR3 protein. The sample lists over 750,000 distinct CDR3 sequences; 25% were seen once. Separately, the same data were catalogued under a study of T cells of mothers and their children.

The V and J genes are TRBV9 and TRBJ2-6; D is possibly TRBD2 (6 bases). Sequenced material: blood. The clonotype comes from a boy aged 10-17 years in good health. The CDR3 region is CASRGAAGANVLTF. The CDR3 DNA reads TGTGCCTCGCGCGGGGCTGCTGGGGCCAACGTCCTGACTTTC.